The 23 T cell receptor beta chains listed next were all sequenced from one sample in a study of shared clonotypes between healthy human individuals. Profiling relied on immunoSEQ multiplex PCR, and the TCRdb table lists in-frame clones only, not all of them. The sample lists 550,000 to 850,000 clones; approximately 79% were seen once. The sequencing input was memory CD4+ T cells sorted from blood. Stated subset: CD45RA-negative fraction. These receptors were taken from a woman under 40 in good health.

This clone was seen a handful of times. V is TRBV25-1 and J is TRBJ2-7; 9 bases map to TRBD1. J gave up 6 bases and V 5 bases, and 8 bases lay outside the gene matches. This CDR3 is 14 amino acids long. The germline CDR1 and CDR2 sequences are MGHDK and SYGVNS. The CDR3 sequence: CASSSGTGTSEQYF. CDR3 nucleotides: TGTGCCAGCAGTTCCGGGACAGGGACCTCCGAGCAGTACTTC.

This clone was detected a few times. V gene TRBV28 combines with J gene TRBJ2-6; D is unclear. The V and J ends lost 3 bases and 4 bases respectively, with 10 bases between them. The CDR3 is made up of 15 amino acids. The germline gives CDR1 MDHEN, CDR2 SYDVKM. The CDR3 DNA follows: TGTGCCAGCAGTTTTCTTCCCGGGGGGGCCAACGTCCTGACTTTC. Its translation is CASSFLPGGANVLTF.

This rearrangement joins TRBV5-1 to TRBJ2-2, with 10 bases lining up with TRBD2. With 3 bases clipped from V and 5 bases from J, the junction kept 10 bases outside the gene matches. The CDR3 covers 17 residues. Germline loops: CDR1 SGHRS, CDR2 YFSETQ. CDR3 residues: CASSWESSGRSTGELFF. CDR3 in DNA: TGCGCCAGCAGCTGGGAGTCTAGCGGGAGATCTACCGGGGAGCTGTTTTTT.

V gene TRBV2 combines with J gene TRBJ1-1, with TRBD1 matching over 7 bases. CDR1 is SNHLY and CDR2 is FYNNEI in the germline V gene. The CDR3 is made up of 13 amino acids. V gave up 6 bases and J gave up 3 bases; unmatched junction bases: 4. The CDR3 reads CASSRDRHTEAFF. The CDR3 DNA sequence: TGTGCCAGCAGCCGGGACAGACACACTGAAGCTTTCTTT.

The chain uses TRBV5-1 and TRBJ2-1; 8 bases are a match to TRBD1. The germline V gene has CDR1 SGHRS and CDR2 YFSETQ. The V segment lost 5 bases and the J segment 5 bases; nucleotides outside the gene matches: 3. There are 13 residues in the CDR3. For the CDR3, the DNA is TGCGCCAGCAGGGACAGGGTAGACAATGAGCAGTTCTTC. Its translation is CASRDRVDNEQFF.

J is TRBJ2-7 and V is TRBV7-2; 10 bases are shared with TRBD2. V lost 3 bases to trimming and J lost 4 bases; unmatched junction nucleotides: 9. The CDR3 spans 16 residues. Germline CDR1 is SGHTA and CDR2 is FQGNSA. DNA of the CDR3: TGTGCCAGCAGCTTGGTACCGGGACTAGCGAGATACGAGCAGTACTTC. This sequence encodes CASSLVPGLARYEQYF.

This clone was observed at least ten times. The J gene is TRBJ1-1, the V gene TRBV28; 9 bases match TRBD1. CDR3 length: 16 residues. Germline CDR1 and CDR2: MDHEN and SYDVKM. V was clipped by 2 bases and J by 11 bases; unmatched bases: 15. DNA of the CDR3: TGTGCCAGCAGTTTAGGATTCGGGACAGGGCTTGAACTGGCTTTCTTT. As protein: CASSLGFGTGLELAFF.

The V and J genes are TRBV7-9 and TRBJ2-1; no reliable D call. Trimming took off 4 bases at V and 8 bases at J, with 6 bases between the two ends. This CDR3 is 11 amino acids long. Germline CDR1 and CDR2: SEHNR and FQNEAQ (reference sequence). CDR3: CASSWPYEQFF. The CDR3 nucleotides read TGTGCCAGCAGCTGGCCTTATGAGCAGTTCTTC. Full variable domain (missing parts from reference TRBV7-9 and TRBJ2-1): DTGVSQNPRHKITKRGQNVTFRCDPISEHNRLYWYRQTLGQGPEFLTYFQNEAQLEKSRLLSDRFSAERPKGSFSTLEIQRTEQGDSAMYLCASSWPYEQFFGPGTRLTVL.

V usage is TRBV2 and J usage is TRBJ1-6; no definite D call. The length of the CDR3 is 15 residues. V lost 1 base and J lost 0, with 4 bases in between. Germline lookup yields CDR1 SNHLY and CDR2 FYNNEI. The DNA for the CDR3 is TGTGCCAGCAGTGAAGAAACCTCCTATAATTCACCCCTCCACTTT. Its protein is CASSEETSYNSPLHF. Full variable domain (remainder filled in from reference TRBV2 and TRBJ1-6): EPEVTQTPSHQVTQMGQEVILRCVPISNHLYFYWYRQILGQKVEFLVSFYNNEISEKSEIFDDQFSVERPDGSNFTLKIRSTKLEDSAMYFCASSEETSYNSPLHFGNGTRLTVT.

Of note for this clone: A much larger clone differs by one base, so this may be a read error. Other DNA variants within this sample encode the same CDR3. This chain links TRBV7-2 with TRBJ1-5; D unresolved. The germline V gene has CDR1 SGHTA and CDR2 FQGNSA. The CDR3 length is 13 residues. Trimming shortened V by 5 bases and J by 5 bases, and 10 bases separated the two germline ends. The CDR3 loop reads CASSPQRDQPQHF. The CDR3 coding sequence is TGTGCCAGCAGCCCCCAGCGGGATCAGCCCCAGCATTTT. The entire variable domain, with the rest obtained from reference TRBV7-2 and TRBJ1-5, is as follows: GAGVSQSPSNKVTEKGKDVELRCDPISGHTALYWYRQSLGQGLEFLIYFQGNSAPDKSGLPSDRFSAERTGGSVSTLTIQRTQQEDSAVYLCASSPQRDQPQHFGDGTRLSIL.

V gene TRBV7-9 combines with J gene TRBJ1-1; no definite D call. CDR3 size: 17 residues. Trimming removed 5 bases from V and 4 bases from J, with 23 bases in between. Germline V gives CDR1 SEHNR, CDR2 FQNEAQ (reference sequence). The CDR3 here is CASSPGFLQAHSTEAFF. The CDR3 DNA follows: TGTGCCAGCAGCCCCGGTTTTTTGCAGGCGCATAGCACTGAAGCTTTCTTT.

This sequence joins TRBV19 and TRBJ1-2; possible D gene TRBD1, 5 bases. Germline CDR1 reads LNHDA; CDR2 reads SQIVND (reference sequence). The CDR3 extends over 15 amino acids. The V gene lost 4 bases and the J gene lost 7 bases, with 19 bases spanning the gap. The CDR3 DNA reads TGTGCCAGTAGTACCCACTCTTCGAGGGGCCGTGGCTACACCTTC. Its protein is CASSTHSSRGRGYTF.

The table lists this clone with a count of one. The chain uses TRBV11-2 and TRBJ2-7; D uncertain. Deletions cut 3 bases from V and 7 bases from J, with 10 bases between. This CDR3 has 12 residues. Germline CDR1 and CDR2: SGHAT and FQNNGV. The CDR3 DNA reads as TGTGCCAGCAGCTTCGGAGTCGGGGAGCAGTACTTC. Its translation: CASSFGVGEQYF.

A remark on this clone: At the DNA level, this CDR3 is encoded by other sequences in the same sample as well. This chain connects TRBV2 to TRBJ2-7, with 7 bases identical to TRBD1. J gave up 3 bases and V 6 bases, and 2 bases lay outside the gene matches. CDR3 length equals 12 residues. CDR1 SNHLY and CDR2 FYNNEI come from the germline V gene. The CDR3 region is CASRGDSYEQYF. DNA of the CDR3: TGTGCCAGCAGAGGGGACAGCTACGAGCAGTACTTC.

The V call is TRBV4-1, the J call TRBJ2-7, with D perhaps TRBD2 (6 bases). This CDR3 has 16 residues. With 1 base removed from V and 4 bases from J, the gap between germline ends came to 17 bases. Germline CDR1 and CDR2: MGHRA and YSYEKL. The CDR3 region has the DNA TGCGCCAGCAGCCAAGCGACGGGAGAACGTGGGTACGAGCAGTACTTC. As protein: CASSQATGERGYEQYF.

The chain combines TRBV29-1 with TRBJ2-7, with 7 bases fitting TRBD2. Unmatched junction bases numbered 10, after V lost 4 bases and J lost 7 bases. Germline loops: CDR1 SQVTM, CDR2 ANQGSEA. The CDR3 spans 13 residues. The CDR3 loop is CSVVTLGREEQYF. The CDR3 nucleotides are TGCAGCGTTGTCACTTTAGGGCGGGAGGAGCAGTACTTC.

The rearrangement uses TRBV15 and TRBJ2-3; D is possibly TRBD1 or TRBD2 (5 bases each). Germline V gene lookup returns CDR1 LNHNV and CDR2 YYDKDF (reference sequence). The CDR3 totals 14 residues. The V end was cut by 0 bases, the J end by 4 bases, with 8 bases between. The CDR3 DNA follows: TGTGCCACCAGCAGAGAGTTGGGGGCAGATACGCAGTATTTT. Its protein product is CATSRELGADTQYF.

This chain joins TRBV11-2 and TRBJ1-1, with a possible D match to TRBD1 (6 bases). The V gene's germline CDR1 is SGHAT and CDR2 FQNNGV. With 5 bases removed from V and 4 bases from J, the gap between germline ends came to 14 bases. CDR3 length: 14 amino acids. The DNA for the CDR3 is TGTGCCAGCAGCGCGAACAGGGAGGGCACTGAAGCTTTCTTT. It is translated as CASSANREGTEAFF.

This chain connects TRBV4-2 to TRBJ2-7, with 10 bases fitting TRBD2. The CDR3 totals 17 residues. Germline V gene sequence: CDR1 LGHNA, CDR2 YNFKEQ. The V and J ends lost 3 bases and 2 bases, in that order; junction bases with no gene match: 10. CDR3 amino acids: CASSQTLSGRGTYEQYF. The CDR3 DNA sequence: TGTGCCAGCAGCCAGACCCTCAGCGGGAGGGGCACCTACGAGCAGTACTTC.

V and J are TRBV28 and TRBJ1-1; D is perhaps TRBD1 (6 bases). This CDR3 is 15 amino acids long. From germline, CDR1 is MDHEN and CDR2 SYDVKM. Trimming left V 6 bases short and J 3 bases short, with 17 bases between. In DNA form, the CDR3 reads TGTGCCAGCAGGAGGGGGGGGGATGAGGACACTGAAGCTTTCTTT. Residues: CASRRGGDEDTEAFF.

The V gene is TRBV6-5, the J gene TRBJ1-1; D unresolved. Germline lookup yields CDR1 MNHEY and CDR2 SVGAGI. The CDR3 length is 13 residues. V was clipped by 5 bases and J by 5 bases, with 12 bases between them. The CDR3 protein is CASSQLSGTEAFF. CDR3 coding DNA: TGTGCCAGCAGTCAGCTTTCAGGAACTGAAGCTTTCTTT.

The DNA of the CDR3 is TGTGCCTTAGAGCAGGGTAGCAATCAGCCCCAGCATTTT. The encoded protein is CALEQGSNQPQHF. The rearrangement uses TRBV30 and TRBJ1-5, with TRBD1 as a possible D gene (5 bases). The CDR3 has 13 amino acids. Germline-derived CDR1 and CDR2 are GTSNPN and SVGIG (reference sequence). V lost 7 bases, J lost 0 bases, and 10 bases lay in between.

CDR3 sequence: CASSSDRGPAYGYTF. The CDR3 region has the DNA TGCGCCAGCAGCTCGGACAGGGGCCCTGCCTATGGCTACACCTTC. The chain links TRBV5-1 to TRBJ1-2, with 9 bases aligning to TRBD1. V gave up 3 bases and J gave up 4 bases; unmatched junction bases: 7. This CDR3 spans 15 amino acids. From germline, CDR1 is SGHRS and CDR2 YFSETQ.